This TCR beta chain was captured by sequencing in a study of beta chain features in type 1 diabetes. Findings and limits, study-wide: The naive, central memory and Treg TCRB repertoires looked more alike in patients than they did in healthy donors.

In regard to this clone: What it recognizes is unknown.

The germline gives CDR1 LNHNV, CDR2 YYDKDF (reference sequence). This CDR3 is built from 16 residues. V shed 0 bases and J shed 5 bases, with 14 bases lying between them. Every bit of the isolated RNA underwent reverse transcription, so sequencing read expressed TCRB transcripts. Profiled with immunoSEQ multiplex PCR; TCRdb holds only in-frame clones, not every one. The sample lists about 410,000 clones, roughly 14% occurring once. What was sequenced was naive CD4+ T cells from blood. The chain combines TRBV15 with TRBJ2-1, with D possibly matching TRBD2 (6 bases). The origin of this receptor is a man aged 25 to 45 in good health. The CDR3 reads CATSRDWNGRDNEQFF. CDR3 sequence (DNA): TGTGCCACCAGCAGAGATTGGAACGGGAGAGACAATGAGCAGTTCTTC.